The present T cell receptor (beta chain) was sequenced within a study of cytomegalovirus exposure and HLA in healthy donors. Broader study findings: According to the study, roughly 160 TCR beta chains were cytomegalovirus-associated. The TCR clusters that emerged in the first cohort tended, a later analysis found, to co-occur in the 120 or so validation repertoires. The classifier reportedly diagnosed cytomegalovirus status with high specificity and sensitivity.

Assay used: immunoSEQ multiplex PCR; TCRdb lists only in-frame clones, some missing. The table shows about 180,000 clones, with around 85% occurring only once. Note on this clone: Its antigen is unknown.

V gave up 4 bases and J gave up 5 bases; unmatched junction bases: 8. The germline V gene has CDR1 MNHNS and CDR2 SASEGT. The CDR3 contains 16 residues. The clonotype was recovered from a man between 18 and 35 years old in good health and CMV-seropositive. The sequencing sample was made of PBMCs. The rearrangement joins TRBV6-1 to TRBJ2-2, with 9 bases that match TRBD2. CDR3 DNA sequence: TGTGCCAGCAGTGTGATAGCGGGAGTATCGACCGGGGAGCTGTTTTTT. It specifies CASSVIAGVSTGELFF.